A selection of T cell receptor beta chains follows, all from one sample in a study of patients and donors after allogeneic stem cell transplantation. In TCRdb, the RT-PCR reads were re-called with MiXCR into one record per CDR3 protein. This sample has about a million distinct CDR3 sequences; 15% to 20% occur once, and the top ten carry roughly 6%. The sample was blood, either unsorted or a sorted T cell fraction (not recorded which). The source is a human donor who was either an allogeneic HSCT recipient or a stem cell or donor lymphocyte infusion donor (not recorded which). It is not recorded whose cells these are; they may come from a transplant donor. CDR3s include the opening cysteine and the closing phenylalanine or tryptophan. A D gene is named only where the DNA matches it firmly. The size of a clone is reported for some rows only, either as once, few or many, or as a class for expanded clones.

d_call: .; j_call: TRBJ1-6; v_call: TRBV27; clone_size: .; cdr3_nt: TGTGCCAGCAAACCGGGCACCGGGGACCATTCACCCCTCCACTTT; cdr3_aa: CASKPGTGDHSPLHF
d_call: .; j_call: TRBJ2-5; v_call: TRBV11-3; clone_size: .; cdr3_nt: TGTGCCAGCAGCTTAGATTCAAAGGGCCCAGAGACCCAGTACTTC; cdr3_aa: CASSLDSKGPETQYF
d_call: TRBD1; j_call: TRBJ1-2; v_call: TRBV20-1; clone_size: few; cdr3_nt: TGCAGCGTCCGGGACAGGGGGGACTATGGCTACACCTTC; cdr3_aa: CSVRDRGDYGYTF
d_call: .; j_call: TRBJ2-3; v_call: TRBV5-1; clone_size: few; cdr3_nt: TGCGCCAGCAGCCGATTACGGGAGCCCTCCCCAGATACGCAGTATTTT; cdr3_aa: CASSRLREPSPDTQYF
d_call: .; j_call: TRBJ2-1; v_call: TRBV7-2; clone_size: .; cdr3_nt: TGTGCCAGCAGCTACCTTCCGGGCAGCTCCTACAATGAGCAGTTCTTC; cdr3_aa: CASSYLPGSSYNEQFF
d_call: .; j_call: TRBJ1-1; v_call: TRBV7-9; clone_size: few; cdr3_nt: TGTGCCAGCAGCCCCGTCTCTGAAGCTTTCTTT; cdr3_aa: CASSPVSEAFF
d_call: TRBD1; j_call: TRBJ1-5; v_call: TRBV20-1; clone_size: .; cdr3_nt: TGCAGTGCTAGAGACTCGACAGGGGGCGCGAAGCCCCAGCATTTT; cdr3_aa: CSARDSTGGAKPQHF
d_call: .; j_call: TRBJ1-1; v_call: TRBV9; clone_size: few; cdr3_nt: TGTGCCAGCGGACAACAGGGGAACACTGAAGCTTTCTTT; cdr3_aa: CASGQQGNTEAFF
d_call: .; j_call: TRBJ2-3; v_call: TRBV12-3/TRBV12-4; clone_size: few; cdr3_nt: TGTGCCAGCTCCATTAGGGGAAAAAGTATCACAGATACGCAGTATTTT; cdr3_aa: CASSIRGKSITDTQYF
d_call: .; j_call: TRBJ2-5; v_call: TRBV20-1; clone_size: .; cdr3_nt: TGCAGTGCTAGAGATACGGTTTTTGGAGTAGAAGAGACCCAGTACTTC; cdr3_aa: CSARDTVFGVEETQYF
d_call: .; j_call: TRBJ1-1; v_call: TRBV2; clone_size: .; cdr3_nt: TGTGCCAGCAATCCGGAGGAAGAAGCTTTCTTT; cdr3_aa: CASNPEEEAFF
d_call: .; j_call: TRBJ2-3; v_call: TRBV30; clone_size: few; cdr3_nt: TGTGCCTGGAGCTACGAGAGGGGCCCAGCCGCAGATACGCAGTATTTT; cdr3_aa: CAWSYERGPAADTQYF
d_call: TRBD1; j_call: TRBJ2-7; v_call: TRBV5-1; clone_size: .; cdr3_nt: TGCGCCAGCACCCCGACAGGGGCATCCTACGAGCAGTACTTC; cdr3_aa: CASTPTGASYEQYF
d_call: TRBD2; j_call: TRBJ2-5; v_call: TRBV15; clone_size: .; cdr3_nt: TGTGCCACCAGCCCGGGGGGACTGCAAGAGACCCAGTACTTC; cdr3_aa: CATSPGGLQETQYF
d_call: .; j_call: TRBJ2-7; v_call: TRBV3-1; clone_size: .; cdr3_nt: TGTGCCAGCAGCCAAGACCCCCCAGGAAGAGGGGCCGAGCAGTACTTC; cdr3_aa: CASSQDPPGRGAEQYF
d_call: TRBD1; j_call: TRBJ1-2; v_call: TRBV3-1; clone_size: .; cdr3_nt: TGTGCCAGCAGCCTTCTGGGACAGCCCAACTATAGCTACACCTTC; cdr3_aa: CASSLLGQPNYSYTF
d_call: .; j_call: TRBJ2-2; v_call: TRBV5-1; clone_size: .; cdr3_nt: TGCGCCAGCAGCCGGATCGGGACGTTCGCGAACACCGGGGAGCTGTTTTTT; cdr3_aa: CASSRIGTFANTGELFF
d_call: TRBD2; j_call: TRBJ2-7; v_call: TRBV5-1; clone_size: .; cdr3_nt: TGCGCCAGCAGCGGGAGACTAGCGGGACTTGGCGAGCAGTACTTC; cdr3_aa: CASSGRLAGLGEQYF
d_call: .; j_call: TRBJ2-3; v_call: TRBV11-3; clone_size: few; cdr3_nt: TGTGCCAGCAGCTTAGGCCAGGGGACCAGCACAGATACGCAGTATTTT; cdr3_aa: CASSLGQGTSTDTQYF
d_call: TRBD2; j_call: TRBJ2-2; v_call: TRBV29-1; clone_size: few; cdr3_nt: TGCAGCGTTGGGACTAGAAACACCGGGGAGCTGTTTTTT; cdr3_aa: CSVGTRNTGELFF
d_call: TRBD1; j_call: TRBJ1-2; v_call: TRBV12-3/TRBV12-4; clone_size: few; cdr3_nt: TGTGCCAGCAGTTTACGGGGACAGGAACCCTCCTATGGCTACACCTTC; cdr3_aa: CASSLRGQEPSYGYTF
d_call: .; j_call: TRBJ2-7; v_call: TRBV4-1; clone_size: .; cdr3_nt: TGCGCCAGCAGCCAAGTCCCCAGTACAAGCTCCTACGAGCAGTACTTC; cdr3_aa: CASSQVPSTSSYEQYF
d_call: .; j_call: TRBJ2-3; v_call: TRBV6-2/TRBV6-3; clone_size: few; cdr3_nt: TGTGCCAGCAGCCGGGGGACAGACACAGATACGCAGTATTTT; cdr3_aa: CASSRGTDTDTQYF